This TCR beta chain is from a study of T cell repertoires in cytomegalovirus infection. Losses at the gene ends were 4 bases for V and 6 bases for J; bases not matched to a gene: 5. The CDR3 is 14 amino acids. Germline lookup yields CDR1 SNHLY and CDR2 FYNNEI. One entry per CDR3 protein, called by TCRdb with MiXCR from the reads. Here the sample spans about 740,000 distinct CDR3 sequences, 30% to 40% being singletons. This clonotype was observed a handful of times. Its antigen is unknown. This sample comprised cultured PBMCs, obtained from culture after CMV antigen stimulation. The chain is built from TRBV2 and TRBJ1-4; TRBD1 matches at 7 bases. The clonotype was recovered from a human donor in good health (CMV status not recorded). Some clones in this sample may be carry-over from other donors' samples. CDR3 loop: CASSVGGGDEKLFF. Here the CDR3 DNA reads TGTGCCAGCAGTGTAGGGGGCGGGGATGAAAAACTGTTTTTT.